This TCR beta chain appears in the sequencing data of a study of T-cell reconstitution after alpha-beta-depleted transplantation in children. With regard to this clonotype: One base away lies a much larger clone, so this may be a sequencing read error.

CDR3 length equals 15 residues. Germline CDR1 is LGHDT and CDR2 is YNNKEL (reference sequence). V shed 8 bases and J shed 2 bases, with 19 bases lying between them. This sample's TCRbeta library carried unique molecular identifier barcodes. TCRdb re-analysed the PCR reads in MiXCR, keeping a single row per CDR3 protein. Of under 300,000 distinct CDR3 sequences in the sample, 9.7% were seen once. The chain couples TRBV3-1 to TRBJ2-7, with D maybe TRBD2 (6 bases). Sequences were derived from PBMCs from the stem cell graft donor, sampled from the stem cell graft. This TCR was recovered from a human donor who donated a stem cell graft to a child with SCID. The CDR3 DNA reads as TGTGCCAGCTGCCCGTTTGGCGGGGATCCCTACGAGCAGTACTTC. This sequence encodes CASCPFGGDPYEQYF.